This T cell receptor (beta chain) is drawn from a study of T cell repertoires in cytomegalovirus infection. Study background: Indications came from public TCR beta signatures; they pointed to CMV infection and to a matching HLA type.

Regarding this clonotype: Its target is unknown.

Germline-derived CDR1 and CDR2 are SGHVS and FQNEAQ. The length of the CDR3 is 14 residues. Trimming took 3 bases from V and 1 from J, leaving 7 bases between them. Study-wide findings and caveats: The study identified carriers of CMV plus the relevant HLA from cumulative public TCR beta family frequency. CMV-specific HLA-C-restricted TCR beta clonotypes dominated the ex vivo response.

TCRdb re-called the reads with MiXCR, one entry per CDR3 protein. The sample lists hundreds of thousands of distinct CDR3 sequences, 15% to 20% occurring once. The sequenced material came from PBMCs. The chain links TRBV7-8 to TRBJ2-1; unclear D gene. The TCR comes from a human donor in good health (CMV status not recorded). Some clones in this sample may be carry-over from other donors' samples. The CDR3 is CASSFATSYNEQFF. The DNA for the CDR3 is TGTGCCAGCAGCTTTGCAACGTCCTACAATGAGCAGTTCTTC.